These T cell receptor beta chains were read from a single sample in a study of cytomegalovirus exposure and HLA in healthy donors. This table comes from immunoSEQ multiplex PCR, and its TCRdb copy is limited to in-frame clones, with some not included. The sample gives tens of thousands of clones, approximately 60% of which show up once; approximately 6.3% is in the top ten. The sequenced sample consisted of PBMCs. The receptors were sampled from a boy younger than 18 in good health and CMV-seropositive. The CDR3 runs from the conserved cysteine through the conserved F or W. A D gene is named only where the DNA matches it firmly.

D	V	J	length	CDR3
NA	TRBV10-1	TRBJ1-1	12	CASSEGRIPAFF
NA	TRBV30	TRBJ2-7	14	CAWTGGGESYEQYF
TRBD1	TRBV7-3	TRBJ1-2	13	CASSLRQGGDYTF
NA	TRBV11-2	TRBJ2-7	12	CASSLAGFEQYF
TRBD1	TRBV5-6	TRBJ1-4	15	CASANRGLANEKLFF
NA	TRBV7-2	TRBJ1-5	14	CASSGGGFRQPQNF
NA	TRBV6-1	TRBJ2-7	14	CASSEALRQYEQYF
NA	TRBV4-1	TRBJ2-7	14	CASSQVTGYYEQYF
TRBD1	TRBV6-6	TRBJ2-5	13	CASRNRGRETQYF
NA	TRBV19	TRBJ2-7	13	CASSQGPGYEQYF
TRBD1	TRBV19	TRBJ2-7	14	CASRKTGGPYEQYF
NA	TRBV19	TRBJ2-1	14	CASSIRGRNNEQFF
TRBD2	TRBV5-1	TRBJ2-1	16	CASSSISSGGADEQFF
NA	TRBV4-1	TRBJ1-1	15	CASSPGYTLNTEAFF
TRBD1	TRBV5-6	TRBJ2-2	16	CASSYAGTGGSGELFF
NA	TRBV27	TRBJ2-6	13	CASKLPGANVLTF
TRBD1	TRBV4-1	TRBJ2-2	16	CASTFEGQGPTGELFF
NA	TRBV5-1	TRBJ1-1	14	CASSAAEGITEAFF
TRBD2	TRBV29-1	TRBJ2-7	13	CSAGLAGYHEQYF
TRBD2	TRBV5-1	TRBJ2-2	14	CASFSGGSTGELFF
NA	TRBV19	TRBJ2-1	14	CASSHRGAYNEQFF
NA	TRBV2	TRBJ1-1	15	CASSAQIAGATEAFF
TRBD2	TRBV6-4	TRBJ2-1	16	CASSPTSGSSYNEQFF
TRBD2	TRBV5-6	TRBJ2-5	14	CASGLAGGLETQYF
TRBD2	TRBV4-2	TRBJ2-7	17	CASSQGDGGGRAYEQYF
TRBD1	TRBV27	TRBJ2-4	13	CASSPGQGRIQYF
TRBD1	TRBV6-1	TRBJ1-5	15	CASSRLQGANQPQHF
NA	TRBV27	TRBJ1-5	14	CASRGTFSNQPQHF
NA	TRBV5-4	TRBJ1-4	15	CASSPEPAANEKLFF
NA	TRBV7-2	TRBJ2-2	15	CASRRTGQPTGELFF
TRBD1	TRBV7-2	TRBJ2-3	15	CASSTDRVLTDTQYF
NA	TRBV2	TRBJ1-1	14	CASRKGQMNTEAFF
NA	TRBV4-3	TRBJ1-4	15	CASSQGGRGNEKLFF
NA	TRBV19	TRBJ1-5	14	CASSPTSSNQPQHF
NA	TRBV29-1	TRBJ1-1	13	CSVAMGAYTEAFF
NA	TRBV4-1	TRBJ1-4	13	CASSPRGAEKLFF
TRBD1	TRBV7-9	TRBJ2-7	17	CASSPEDRASSGYEQYF
NA	TRBV30	TRBJ2-2	14	CAWSRKTPPGELFF
TRBD1	TRBV7-2	TRBJ1-2	17	CASSLNAWGQGDYGYTF
NA	TRBV29-1	TRBJ2-5	13	CSVEERPRETQYF
NA	TRBV18	TRBJ2-1	15	CASSDSTSSYNEQFF
TRBD1	TRBV6-5	TRBJ2-5	15	CASARGGLYQETQYF
TRBD1	TRBV5-1	TRBJ1-5	14	CASSWAGGLQPQHF
TRBD1	TRBV7-7	TRBJ1-4	13	CASSRDRDEKLFF
NA	TRBV2	TRBJ1-2	13	CASSDGEDYGYTF